One sample yielded the 18 T cell receptor beta chains listed below, sequenced in a study of OX40 agonist ivuxolimab in advanced cancers. Sequencing was performed with immunoSEQ multiplex PCR; in TCRdb, only in-frame clones are kept and a portion is missing. The table lists fewer than 45,000 clones, around 80% of them singletons. This specimen consisted of CD4+ or CD8+ T cells sorted from blood, obtained in a trial of the OX40 agonist ivuxolimab. These receptors all come from an adult with an advanced solid tumor such as melanoma, head and neck, liver or kidney cancer.

The rearrangement uses TRBV11-1 and TRBJ1-3; D unclear. Looked up from germline, CDR1 is SGHAT and CDR2 is FQDESV (reference sequence). This CDR3 has 18 residues. V lost 5 bases to trimming and J lost 4 bases, with 24 bases between them. The CDR3 sequence: CASSLWTNRLSRGNTIYF. CDR3 DNA: TGTGCCAGCAGCCTATGGACTAACAGACTTTCGAGAGGAAACACCATATATTTT.

Relative to its sample, this clone is medium-sized. The chain joins TRBV7-9 to TRBJ2-3; 7 bases are shared with TRBD2. The ends lost 5 bases at V and 2 bases at J; junction bases unmatched: 13. The CDR3 consists of 17 residues. Germline V gene lookup returns CDR1 SEHNR and CDR2 FQNEAQ (reference sequence). CDR3 amino acids: CASSRIRRGGPTDTQYF. The CDR3 DNA reads TGTGCCAGCAGCAGAATTCGGCGCGGGGGACCCACAGATACGCAGTATTTT.

This sequence joins TRBV18 and TRBJ1-3; maybe TRBD1 (6 bases). With 5 bases removed from V and 2 bases from J, the gap between germline ends came to 13 bases. CDR1 KGHSH and CDR2 LQKENI come from the germline V gene. The CDR3 is 15 residues long. The CDR3 DNA reads as TGTGCCAGCTCAACTAAACAGGGTCCTGGAAACACCATATATTTT. Amino acids: CASSTKQGPGNTIYF.

The chain combines TRBV7-3 with TRBJ2-5; D call uncertain. Per germline, CDR1 SGHTA and CDR2 FQGTGA. Deletions cut 0 bases from V and 2 bases from J, with 4 bases between. CDR3 size: 13 residues. In nucleotides, the CDR3 is TGTGCCAGCAGCTTAACAGCGCAAGAGACCCAGTACTTC. Translation gives CASSLTAQETQYF.

This sequence joins TRBV10-3 and TRBJ2-5; 11 bases are a match to TRBD2. Looked up from germline, CDR1 is ENHRY and CDR2 is SYGVKD. V gave up 4 bases and J gave up 0 bases; unmatched junction bases: 4. The CDR3 sequence is 16 residues long. The CDR3, as DNA: TGTGCCATCAGTGCTAGCGGGGGGACGTACCAAGAGACCCAGTACTTC. Encoded protein: CAISASGGTYQETQYF.

The V call is TRBV7-3, the J call TRBJ1-2; D possibly corresponds to TRBD1 (5 bases). V lost 5 bases to trimming and J lost 8 bases, with 15 bases between them. The CDR3 length is 13 residues. Germline CDR1 reads SGHTA; CDR2 reads FQGTGA. The CDR3 spells CASSPNQGSGYTF. The DNA of the CDR3 is TGTGCCAGCAGCCCTAATCAGGGTAGCGGCTACACCTTC.

V and J are TRBV7-2 and TRBJ2-7; D unresolved. Germline V gene sequence: CDR1 SGHTA, CDR2 FQGNSA. Trimming took 1 base from V and 6 from J, leaving 16 bases between them. The CDR3 sequence is 15 residues long. CDR3 sequence (DNA): TGTGCCAGCAGCTTAGGAGGTACCTCCTACTCCGAGCAGTACTTC. Its translation: CASSLGGTSYSEQYF. Based on the CDR3 plus reference TRBV7-2 and TRBJ2-7, the full variable domain is GAGVSQSPSNKVTEKGKDVELRCDPISGHTALYWYRQSLGQGLEFLIYFQGNSAPDKSGLPSDRFSAERTGGSVSTLTIQRTQQEDSAVYLCASSLGGTSYSEQYFGPGTRLTVT.

This clone was seen a handful of times. The gene calls are TRBV7-9 and TRBJ1-2; D remains unclear. Per germline, CDR1 SEHNR and CDR2 FQNEAQ (reference sequence). The CDR3 contains 15 residues. The V end was cut by 5 bases, the J end by 7 bases, with 20 bases between. This CDR3 reads CASSRYGDYRVGYTF. CDR3 coding DNA: TGTGCCAGCAGCAGATACGGAGATTATCGGGTTGGCTACACCTTC.

The J gene is TRBJ2-7, the V gene TRBV6-6, with 8 bases that match TRBD1. Per germline, CDR1 MNHNY and CDR2 SVGAGI (reference sequence). J was trimmed by 5 bases and V by 4 bases; bases with no gene match: 7. The CDR3 has 14 amino acids. The DNA for the CDR3 is TGTGCCAGCAGTTCCCGGGACAGGTGCCACGAGCAGTACGTC. It specifies CASSSRDRCHEQYV.

The gene calls are TRBV7-2 and TRBJ1-5; 8 bases line up with TRBD1. Per the germline V gene, CDR1 is SGHTA and CDR2 is FQGNSA. The CDR3 extends over 14 amino acids. J lost 6 bases, V lost 6 bases, and 7 bases had no gene match. This CDR3 reads CASRKQGEGQPQHF. The CDR3 coding sequence is TGTGCCAGCAGAAAACAGGGGGAGGGTCAGCCCCAGCATTTT.

The chain uses TRBV28 and TRBJ2-2; TRBD2 agrees at 12 bases. Germline V gives CDR1 MDHEN, CDR2 SYDVKM. The CDR3 covers 15 residues. V trimming: 5 bases; J trimming: 4 bases; junction bases outside the gene matches: 2. The CDR3 reads CASSKGLAGTGELFF. The CDR3 DNA reads as TGTGCCAGCAGTAAGGGACTAGCGGGCACCGGGGAGCTGTTTTTT. Filled out from reference TRBV28 and TRBJ2-2, the complete variable domain reads DVKVTQSSRYLVKRTGEKVFLECVQDMDHENMFWYRQDPGLGLRLIYFSYDVKMKEKGDIPEGYSVSREKKERFSLILESASTNQTSMYLCASSKGLAGTGELFFGEGSRLTVL.

This sequence joins TRBV25-1 and TRBJ1-5; possible D gene TRBD1, 6 bases. CDR3 size: 15 residues. V was pared by 3 bases and J by 3 bases, with 12 bases between. Germline loops: CDR1 MGHDK, CDR2 SYGVNS. CDR3 coding DNA: TGTGCCAGCAGTGAGGGGGCAGGGGACAATCAGCCCCAGCATTTT. Residues: CASSEGAGDNQPQHF.

This clone was seen a handful of times. The chain recombines TRBV20-1 with TRBJ2-5; D gene unclear. V lost 7 bases to trimming and J lost 2 bases, with 8 bases between them. CDR3 size: 11 residues. Germline V CDR1 and CDR2: DFQATT, SNEGSKA (reference sequence). CDR3 region: CSVNTQETQYF. The CDR3 DNA sequence: TGCAGTGTTAACACGCAAGAGACCCAGTACTTC.

This clone came up once. J is TRBJ1-5 and V is TRBV6-1; unclear D gene. The CDR3 is 14 residues long. Germline loops: CDR1 MNHNS, CDR2 SASEGT. The germline V and J ends were trimmed by 3 bases and 5 bases, with 11 bases remaining between them. The CDR3 loop reads CASSERHLYQPQHF. The CDR3 bases are TGTGCCAGCAGTGAGAGACACCTTTATCAGCCCCAGCATTTT.

This clone was detected a few times. The J gene is TRBJ2-3, the V gene TRBV30; no definite D call. This CDR3 region has 12 residues. The germline V and J ends were trimmed by 3 bases and 4 bases, with 8 bases remaining between them. Germline loops: CDR1 GTSNPN, CDR2 SVGIG (reference sequence). CDR3 DNA sequence: TGTGCCTGGAGATTTAGTGCAGATACGCAGTATTTT. Residues: CAWRFSADTQYF. The full variable domain, its missing parts supplied by reference TRBV30 and TRBJ2-3, is SQTIHQWPATLVQPVGSPLSLECTVEGTSNPNLYWYRQAAGRGLQLLFYSVGIGQISSEVPQNLSASRPQDRQFILSSKKLLLSDSGFYLCAWRFSADTQYFGPGTRLTVL.

V gene TRBV9 combines with J gene TRBJ2-2; D uncertain. The CDR3 is 16 amino acids. Between the trimmed V and J ends, which lost 3 bases and 0 bases, there was a span of 12 bases. Germline loops: CDR1 SGDLS, CDR2 YYNGEE. CDR3 DNA: TGTGCCAGCAGCGGACCCGACGGGCCGAACACCGGGGAGCTGTTTTTT. Encoded protein: CASSGPDGPNTGELFF.

The rearrangement uses TRBV12-1 and TRBJ2-7. TRBV12-1 is a pseudogene. This CDR3 has 13 residues. The DNA of the CDR3 is TGTGCCAGCAGCTTTAAGGGTTACCACGAGCAGTACGTC. Protein sequence: CASSFKGYHEQYV.

This clone has only a few counts. The chain links TRBV10-3 to TRBJ2-7; D possibly corresponds to TRBD2 (6 bases). Germline assignment: CDR1 ENHRY and CDR2 SYGVKD. The CDR3 length is 13 residues. V gave up 5 bases and J gave up 6 bases, with 14 bases separating them. The CDR3 region has the DNA TGTGCCATCAGTTCTCCGGGAGTGGGCGAGCAGTACTTC. It specifies CAISSPGVGEQYF.